A selection of T cell receptor beta chains follows, all from one sample in a study of beta chain features in type 1 diabetes. Clones were sequenced by immunoSEQ multiplex PCR, and TCRdb holds only the in-frame ones, with some missing. This table has fewer than 900,000 clones, roughly a sixth appearing once. Sequencing was carried out using naive CD4+ T cells from blood. All receptors derive from a woman younger than 30 in good health. The CDR3 runs from the conserved cysteine through the conserved F or W. The order of the fields is clone size, D gene, J gene, V gene, CDR3 protein, CDR3 DNA. The D gene is left open where the match is weak. Only some rows state a clone size, as once, few, many or a class for expanded clones.

abundance: few
d_gene: TRBD1
j_gene: TRBJ1-2
v_gene: TRBV9
CDR3aa: CASSAIGQGDYGYTF
CDR3nt: TGTGCCAGCAGCGCCATCGGACAGGGGGACTATGGCTACACCTTC

abundance: few
d_gene: TRBD2
j_gene: TRBJ2-5
v_gene: TRBV5-1
CDR3aa: CASSRTRLETQYF
CDR3nt: TGCGCCAGCAGCCGGACTAGATTGGAGACCCAGTACTTC

abundance: -
d_gene: TRBD1
j_gene: TRBJ2-2
v_gene: TRBV13
CDR3aa: CASSSQGARELFF
CDR3nt: TGTGCCAGCAGCTCCCAGGGGGCGCGGGAGCTGTTTTTT

abundance: few
d_gene: -
j_gene: TRBJ2-1
v_gene: TRBV7-3
CDR3aa: CASSLVPGAQAEQFF
CDR3nt: TGTGCCAGCAGCTTAGTTCCGGGGGCGCAAGCCGAGCAGTTCTTC

abundance: -
d_gene: -
j_gene: TRBJ2-7
v_gene: TRBV5-6
CDR3aa: CASSFKSMVGEQYF
CDR3nt: TGTGCCAGCAGCTTTAAATCTATGGTCGGCGAGCAGTACTTC

abundance: -
d_gene: -
j_gene: TRBJ2-7
v_gene: TRBV4-2
CDR3aa: CASSQEGSRAGAPYEQYF
CDR3nt: TGTGCCAGCAGCCAAGAAGGGTCAAGGGCAGGGGCTCCCTACGAGCAGTACTTC

abundance: few
d_gene: TRBD1
j_gene: TRBJ1-1
v_gene: TRBV9
CDR3aa: CASSALGTGGRGEAFF
CDR3nt: TGTGCCAGCAGCGCCCTCGGGACAGGGGGCAGAGGTGAAGCTTTCTTT

abundance: -
d_gene: -
j_gene: TRBJ2-2
v_gene: TRBV12-2
CDR3aa: CASRLYSANTGELFF
CDR3nt: TGTGCAAGTCGCTTATACAGCGCGAACACCGGGGAGCTGTTTTTT

abundance: -
d_gene: TRBD1
j_gene: TRBJ2-1
v_gene: TRBV6-6
CDR3aa: CASRGTGYNEQFF
CDR3nt: TGTGCCAGCAGGGGGACAGGATACAATGAGCAGTTCTTC

abundance: few
d_gene: -
j_gene: TRBJ2-2
v_gene: TRBV7-2
CDR3aa: CASSQNQATPGELFF
CDR3nt: TGTGCCAGCAGCCAAAATCAGGCAACCCCCGGGGAGCTGTTTTTT

abundance: few
d_gene: -
j_gene: TRBJ2-7
v_gene: TRBV7-9
CDR3aa: CASSLSGGYEQYF
CDR3nt: TGTGCCAGCAGCTTGTCCGGGGGCTACGAGCAGTACTTC

abundance: few
d_gene: TRBD1
j_gene: TRBJ2-3
v_gene: TRBV15
CDR3aa: CATSRVGDRADTQYF
CDR3nt: TGTGCCACCAGCAGAGTTGGGGACAGGGCAGATACGCAGTATTTT

abundance: -
d_gene: -
j_gene: TRBJ2-2
v_gene: TRBV28
CDR3aa: CASRTITGELFF
CDR3nt: TGTGCCAGCAGGACAATCACCGGGGAGCTGTTTTTT

abundance: few
d_gene: -
j_gene: TRBJ1-3
v_gene: TRBV2
CDR3aa: CASSAAASGNTIYF
CDR3nt: TGTGCCAGCAGTGCGGCAGCCTCCGGAAACACCATATATTTT

abundance: few
d_gene: -
j_gene: TRBJ1-2
v_gene: TRBV6-1
CDR3aa: CASRPSLNYGYTF
CDR3nt: TGTGCCAGCAGACCGTCACTTAACTATGGCTACACCTTC

abundance: few
d_gene: TRBD2
j_gene: TRBJ2-5
v_gene: TRBV5-4
CDR3aa: CASSLKSGTEETQYF
CDR3nt: TGTGCCAGCAGCTTGAAAAGCGGGACTGAAGAGACCCAGTACTTC

abundance: few
d_gene: TRBD1
j_gene: TRBJ1-3
v_gene: TRBV10-3
CDR3aa: CAIRGQSSGNTIYF
CDR3nt: TGTGCCATCAGGGGACAGAGCTCTGGAAACACCATATATTTT

abundance: few
d_gene: -
j_gene: TRBJ2-1
v_gene: TRBV7-3
CDR3aa: CASSLRREIGTFNEQFF
CDR3nt: TGTGCCAGCAGCTTAAGGAGGGAGATAGGGACTTTCAATGAGCAGTTCTTC

abundance: -
d_gene: TRBD2
j_gene: TRBJ2-1
v_gene: TRBV7-3
CDR3aa: CASSPLAGVYEQFF
CDR3nt: TGTGCCAGCAGCCCACTAGCGGGAGTGTATGAGCAGTTCTTC

abundance: few
d_gene: TRBD1
j_gene: TRBJ1-2
v_gene: TRBV2
CDR3aa: CASREGTGIYGYTF
CDR3nt: TGTGCCAGCAGGGAGGGGACAGGGATTTATGGCTACACCTTC

abundance: -
d_gene: TRBD2
j_gene: TRBJ2-7
v_gene: TRBV27
CDR3aa: CASSLKASGRNYEQYF
CDR3nt: TGTGCCAGCAGTTTAAAAGCTAGCGGGAGAAATTACGAGCAGTACTTC

abundance: few
d_gene: -
j_gene: TRBJ2-7
v_gene: TRBV11-2
CDR3aa: CASSLDGRGISYEQYF
CDR3nt: TGTGCCAGCAGCTTAGATGGCAGGGGCATCTCCTACGAGCAGTACTTC

abundance: few
d_gene: TRBD1
j_gene: TRBJ2-7
v_gene: TRBV28
CDR3aa: CASSNAGTGDAEQYF
CDR3nt: TGTGCCAGCAGTAACGCCGGGACAGGGGACGCCGAGCAGTACTTC

abundance: -
d_gene: -
j_gene: TRBJ2-2
v_gene: TRBV11-2
CDR3aa: CASSLPLAGVRTGELFF
CDR3nt: TGTGCCAGCAGCTTACCCTTGGCAGGGGTACGGACCGGGGAGCTGTTTTTT

abundance: few
d_gene: -
j_gene: TRBJ2-4
v_gene: TRBV6-6
CDR3aa: CASSPEGLAKNIQYF
CDR3nt: TGTGCCAGCAGCCCGGAGGGATTAGCCAAAAACATTCAGTACTTC

abundance: -
d_gene: -
j_gene: TRBJ1-1
v_gene: TRBV28
CDR3aa: CASTSPVSASIEAFF
CDR3nt: TGTGCCAGCACCAGTCCAGTGTCAGCGTCCATCGAAGCTTTCTTT

abundance: -
d_gene: -
j_gene: TRBJ1-4
v_gene: TRBV2
CDR3aa: CASRKLTGDEKLFF
CDR3nt: TGTGCCAGCAGGAAACTCACCGGGGATGAAAAACTGTTTTTT

abundance: few
d_gene: -
j_gene: TRBJ1-5
v_gene: TRBV6-9
CDR3aa: CASILRDRPQHF
CDR3nt: TGTGCCAGCATTCTAAGGGACCGGCCCCAGCATTTT

abundance: -
d_gene: -
j_gene: TRBJ1-5
v_gene: TRBV6-5
CDR3aa: CASSYSPHQPQHF
CDR3nt: TGTGCCAGCAGTTACTCCCCCCATCAGCCCCAGCATTTT

abundance: few
d_gene: TRBD1
j_gene: TRBJ1-5
v_gene: TRBV4-1
CDR3aa: CASSQVSGTGQNQPQHF
CDR3nt: TGCGCCAGCAGCCAAGTTAGCGGGACAGGGCAAAATCAGCCCCAGCATTTT

abundance: few
d_gene: TRBD1
j_gene: TRBJ1-5
v_gene: TRBV5-1
CDR3aa: CASSADRGQPQHF
CDR3nt: TGCGCCAGCAGCGCCGACAGGGGTCAGCCCCAGCATTTT

abundance: -
d_gene: -
j_gene: TRBJ1-2
v_gene: TRBV27
CDR3aa: CASSPRAKAGYTF
CDR3nt: TGTGCCAGCAGTCCGAGGGCGAAGGCTGGCTACACCTTC

abundance: -
d_gene: -
j_gene: TRBJ1-2
v_gene: TRBV7-3
CDR3aa: CASSLGAGINYGYTF
CDR3nt: TGTGCCAGCAGCTTAGGGGCAGGGATTAACTATGGCTACACCTTC

abundance: -
d_gene: -
j_gene: TRBJ1-5
v_gene: TRBV28
CDR3aa: CASSLGSTGRHF
CDR3nt: TGTGCCAGCAGCCTGGGGTCAACAGGTCGGCATTTT

abundance: -
d_gene: TRBD1
j_gene: TRBJ1-4
v_gene: TRBV5-1
CDR3aa: CASSLNRGPNEKLFF
CDR3nt: TGCGCCAGCAGCTTGAACAGGGGACCTAATGAAAAACTGTTTTTT

abundance: few
d_gene: TRBD1
j_gene: TRBJ1-3
v_gene: TRBV7-2
CDR3aa: CASSPDRAGNTIYF
CDR3nt: TGTGCCAGCAGCCCAGACAGGGCTGGAAACACCATATATTTT

abundance: -
d_gene: -
j_gene: TRBJ1-3
v_gene: TRBV4-3
CDR3aa: CASSQGGRGGGNTIYF
CDR3nt: TGCGCCAGCAGCCAAGGGGGACGGGGTGGAGGAAACACCATATATTTT

abundance: few
d_gene: -
j_gene: TRBJ2-7
v_gene: TRBV15
CDR3aa: CATSRDGPSYEQYF
CDR3nt: TGTGCCACCAGCAGAGATGGGCCTTCCTACGAGCAGTACTTC

abundance: -
d_gene: TRBD1
j_gene: TRBJ2-7
v_gene: TRBV18
CDR3aa: CASSLQQIRDRALGEQYF
CDR3nt: TGTGCCAGCTCACTCCAACAGATCCGGGACAGAGCTTTAGGCGAGCAGTACTTC

abundance: -
d_gene: TRBD2
j_gene: TRBJ2-7
v_gene: TRBV4-3
CDR3aa: CASSQGLAGEGYEQYF
CDR3nt: TGCGCCAGCAGCCAGGGACTAGCGGGAGAAGGCTACGAGCAGTACTTC

abundance: few
d_gene: -
j_gene: TRBJ1-5
v_gene: TRBV7-2
CDR3aa: CASSLVGGQLNNQPQHF
CDR3nt: TGTGCCAGCAGCTTAGTAGGCGGACAGTTGAACAATCAGCCCCAGCATTTT

abundance: few
d_gene: -
j_gene: TRBJ1-5
v_gene: TRBV25-1
CDR3aa: CASSENQEYQPQHF
CDR3nt: TGTGCCAGCAGTGAAAATCAGGAGTATCAGCCCCAGCATTTT

abundance: few
d_gene: -
j_gene: TRBJ2-3
v_gene: TRBV5-6
CDR3aa: CASSLVKTSTRTDTQYF
CDR3nt: TGTGCCAGCAGCTTGGTAAAAACTAGCACACGCACAGATACGCAGTATTTT

abundance: -
d_gene: TRBD2
j_gene: TRBJ2-1
v_gene: TRBV19
CDR3aa: CASSRTSGSVYEQFF
CDR3nt: TGTGCCAGTAGTCGGACTAGCGGGAGTGTCTATGAGCAGTTCTTC

abundance: -
d_gene: TRBD1
j_gene: TRBJ1-4
v_gene: TRBV29-1
CDR3aa: CSVMGQDEKLFF
CDR3nt: TGCAGCGTGATGGGACAGGATGAAAAACTGTTTTTT

abundance: few
d_gene: -
j_gene: TRBJ2-2
v_gene: TRBV4-3
CDR3aa: CASSQEPNTGELFF
CDR3nt: TGCGCCAGCAGCCAAGAGCCGAACACCGGGGAGCTGTTTTTT

abundance: -
d_gene: -
j_gene: TRBJ2-3
v_gene: TRBV5-1
CDR3aa: CASSSETSSTQYF
CDR3nt: TGCGCCAGCAGCTCGGAGACTAGTTCAACGCAGTATTTT

abundance: few
d_gene: -
j_gene: TRBJ1-1
v_gene: TRBV7-6
CDR3aa: CASSNDRSGKNTEAFF
CDR3nt: TGTGCCAGCAGTAACGACAGGTCAGGCAAGAACACTGAAGCTTTCTTT